This T cell receptor beta chain was captured by sequencing in a study of T cell responses to AZD1222 COVID-19 vaccine. This clone was seen only once. What it binds is not known. Overall study results and limits: The study found vaccine-associated CD4 TCRs spanning spike, dominant at 160-218 and 743-854. Spike-specific TCR breadth and depth were elevated following two AZD1222 doses.

Trimming removed 9 bases from V and 12 bases from J, with 15 bases in between. Germline assignment: CDR1 SNHLY and CDR2 FYNNEI. The CDR3 contains 12 residues. TCRdb keeps only in-frame clones here, not all; method: immunoSEQ multiplex PCR. The sample comprises nearly 90,000 clones, 75% to 90% of which are singletons, and roughly 5% rests with the top ten. The source material was peripheral blood, sampled 28 days after the second AZD1222 dose. This TCR derives from an adult who received the AZD1222 COVID-19 vaccine. This chain joins TRBV2 and TRBJ2-6; D gene uncertain. DNA of the CDR3: TGTGCCAGTAGAGACCTCCTGACCGTCCTGACTTTC. Translating it yields CASRDLLTVLTF.